The 8 T cell receptor beta chains below all came from one sample that was sequenced in a study of OX40 agonist ivuxolimab in advanced cancers. Sequencing used immunoSEQ multiplex PCR; TCRdb keeps in-frame clones, though not all of them. The sample consists of about 37,000 clones, around four fifths of them appearing once. This sample comprised CD4+ or CD8+ T cells sorted from blood, obtained in a trial of the OX40 agonist ivuxolimab. Source of these receptors: an adult with an advanced solid tumor such as melanoma, head and neck, liver or kidney cancer.

V gene TRBV6-5 combines with J gene TRBJ2-5; TRBD1 or TRBD2 may be the D gene (6 bases each). Germline loops: CDR1 MNHEY, CDR2 SVGAGI. The CDR3 extends over 12 amino acids. V was pared by 8 bases and J by 5 bases, with 12 bases between. The DNA for the CDR3 is TGTGCCAGCTTCGGGGGCTGGGAGACCCAGTACTTC. Translation gives CASFGGWETQYF.

V usage is TRBV6-1 and J usage is TRBJ2-3, with TRBD1 identical over 7 bases. The CDR3 is 16 amino acids. Germline V CDR1 and CDR2: MNHNS, SASEGT. V shed 2 bases, J shed 2 bases, and the junction held 7 bases outside the gene matches. The CDR3 here is CASSEKRQGITDTQYF. DNA for the CDR3: TGTGCCAGCAGTGAAAAGAGACAGGGAATCACAGATACGCAGTATTTT.

This rearrangement joins TRBV13 to TRBJ2-7; 10 bases fit TRBD1. This CDR3 spans 16 amino acids. The V gene's germline CDR1 is PRHDT and CDR2 FYEKMQ (reference sequence). V shed 5 bases, J shed 4 bases, and the junction held 11 bases outside the gene matches. CDR3: CASSRDRGRDIYEQYF. The DNA for the CDR3 is TGTGCCAGCAGCCGCGACAGGGGGCGAGATATTTACGAGCAGTACTTC.

The chain joins TRBV7-9 to TRBJ2-1; no clear D gene. This CDR3 is 14 amino acids long. Germline assignment: CDR1 SEHNR and CDR2 FQNEAQ (reference sequence). The V gene lost 3 bases and the J gene lost 7 bases, with 13 bases spanning the gap. CDR3 coding DNA: TGTGCCAGCAGCTTGGGGTACTTGTCAAATGAGCAGTTCTTC. It specifies CASSLGYLSNEQFF.

This chain uses TRBV5-8 with TRBJ2-6, with D uncertain. This CDR3 has 15 amino acids. CDR1 SGHTS and CDR2 YDEGEE come from the germline V gene. Between the trimmed V and J ends, which lost 1 base and 1 base, there was a span of 6 bases. The CDR3 DNA reads as TGTGCCAGCAGCTTGTACGGTTCTGGGGCCAACGTCCTGACTTTC. Protein product: CASSLYGSGANVLTF.

There are a few counts of this clone. The rearrangement uses TRBV4-2 and TRBJ2-7; TRBD2 matches at 7 bases. The CDR3 loop spans 15 amino acids. V gave up 7 bases and J gave up 0 bases; unmatched junction bases: 9. Per the germline V gene, CDR1 is LGHNA and CDR2 is YNFKEQ. This chain's CDR3 is CASTRGWGGSYEQYF. CDR3 DNA: TGTGCCAGCACGCGTGGGTGGGGGGGCTCCTACGAGCAGTACTTC.

J is TRBJ2-5 and V is TRBV29-1, with D hard to call. This CDR3 has 13 amino acids. Per the germline V gene, CDR1 is SQVTM and CDR2 is ANQGSEA. The V gene lost 3 bases and the J gene lost 2 bases, with 10 bases spanning the gap. The CDR3 spells CSVDGGEQETQYF. The DNA for the CDR3 is TGCAGCGTTGACGGTGGGGAACAAGAGACCCAGTACTTC.

The DNA for the CDR3 is TGTGCCATCAGTGACTCGCCCAGGGTAGGCAATCAGCCCCAGCATTTT. This gives the protein CAISDSPRVGNQPQHF. The genes are TRBV10-3 and TRBJ1-5, with a tentative D call TRBD1 (5 bases). Germline-derived CDR1 and CDR2 are ENHRY and SYGVKD. V lost 3 bases and J 2 bases, leaving 14 bases between the germline ends. The CDR3 runs to 16 residues.